The rows below give T cell receptor beta chains drawn from one sample of a study of Ad26.COV2.S vaccination and SARS-CoV-2 variants. Profiling relied on immunoSEQ multiplex PCR, and the TCRdb table lists in-frame clones only, not all of them. The repertoire includes 400,000 or so clones, more than 85% of them detected once, and 3.5% sits in the top ten. Sample: peripheral blood, taken in a trial of Ad26.COV2.S vaccine versus placebo. These receptors all stem from a person aged 18 to 59 who received the Ad26.COV2.S COVID-19 vaccine or a placebo. Each CDR3 is given with its conserved first and last residue. The order of the fields is V gene, D gene, clone size, J gene, CDR3 DNA, CDR3 protein. A D gene is named only where the DNA matches it firmly. Size is omitted from some rows. Given values are once, few, many or a class for expanded clones.

>TRBV6-5|-|-|TRBJ2-3
TGTGCCAGCATCGCCGGGCCTATAGCAAATACGCAGTATTTT
CASIAGPIANTQYF
>TRBV5-8|-|-|TRBJ1-5
TGTGCCAGCAGCAACAGGGATAATCAGCCCCAGCATTTT
CASSNRDNQPQHF
>TRBV11-2|-|-|TRBJ2-7
TGTGCCAGCAGCCATAGGCTAGGGGGTGACGAGCAGTACTTC
CASSHRLGGDEQYF
>TRBV10-2|TRBD1|-|TRBJ1-2
TGCGCCAGCAGTGAGGGACAGGCTCGGAACTATGGCTACACCTTC
CASSEGQARNYGYTF
>TRBV7-9|-|-|TRBJ2-1
TGTGCCAGCAGCTTAGATTCGGAGGGTGAGCAGTTCTTC
CASSLDSEGEQFF
>TRBV6-5|TRBD1|-|TRBJ2-2
TGTGCCAGTCGTACAGGGGGCGTTTACACCGGGGAGCTGTTTTTT
CASRTGGVYTGELFF
>TRBV19|TRBD1|once|TRBJ1-5
TGTGCCAGTAGTGTGGCAGGGGGGCGGAATCAGCCCCAGCATTTT
CASSVAGGRNQPQHF
>TRBV5-8|-|-|TRBJ1-2
TGTGCCAGCAGCTTGGTGGGTACAACGGCAAACTATGGCTACACCTTC
CASSLVGTTANYGYTF
>TRBV5-1|TRBD2|-|TRBJ2-3
TGCGCCAGCAGCTTGGGGGCTAGCGGACGCACAGATACGCAGTATTTT
CASSLGASGRTDTQYF
>TRBV7-9|-|-|TRBJ1-2
TGTGCCAGCAGCTACAGCGTCTATGGCTACACCTTC
CASSYSVYGYTF
>TRBV4-3|TRBD1|-|TRBJ1-4
TGCGCCAGCAGCCAACTGCTGACAGGGAGTGAAAAACTGTTTTTT
CASSQLLTGSEKLFF
>TRBV18|TRBD1|-|TRBJ1-2
TGTGCCAGCTCACCACCTACCGGGACAGGTGAAGGAGGCTACACCTTC
CASSPPTGTGEGGYTF
>TRBV10-3|-|-|TRBJ1-2
TGTGCCATCAGTGATTCCACGCAGAACTATGGCTACACCTTC
CAISDSTQNYGYTF
>TRBV5-1|-|-|TRBJ2-7
TGCGCCAGCAGCTTGGACAGGAACTCCTACGAGCAGTACTTC
CASSLDRNSYEQYF
>TRBV4-3|-|few|TRBJ1-6
TGCGCCAGCAGCCAAGAGGAAAGGGGGGAATCACCCCTCCACTTT
CASSQEERGESPLHF
>TRBV10-3|-|-|TRBJ1-2
TGTGCCATCAGTGAGACAGGGAACTATGGCTACACCTTC
CAISETGNYGYTF
>TRBV5-4|TRBD2|-|TRBJ2-4
TGTGCCAGCAGCCGCTCGAGGGAGGGAACAAACATTCAGTACTTC
CASSRSREGTNIQYF
>TRBV5-6|TRBD2|-|TRBJ2-1
TGTGCCAGCAACTACCTGGGACTAGCGGGGTGGAGTGAGCAGTTCTTC
CASNYLGLAGWSEQFF
>TRBV7-2|-|-|TRBJ1-1
TGTGCCAGCAGCTTGGACACCTTGAGGCACACTGAAGCTTTCTTT
CASSLDTLRHTEAFF
>TRBV30|TRBD1|-|TRBJ1-3
TGTGCCTGGAGTCGCCCGGGACAGGGAAACACCATATATTTT
CAWSRPGQGNTIYF
>TRBV6-5|-|-|TRBJ1-5
TGTGCCAGCAGTTACTCGAGGAGGTTCCAGCCCCAGCATTTT
CASSYSRRFQPQHF
>TRBV5-8|TRBD1|-|TRBJ2-3
TGTGCCAGCAGCTTCGGACAGGGCACAGATACGCAGTATTTT
CASSFGQGTDTQYF
>TRBV6-6|-|few|TRBJ1-1
TGTGCCAGCAATAACAGGGACCTGAACACTGAAGCTTTCTTT
CASNNRDLNTEAFF
>TRBV7-9|TRBD1|-|TRBJ1-5
TGTGCCAGCAGTGGGACAGGGCCTGGTCAGCCCCAGCATTTT
CASSGTGPGQPQHF
>TRBV11-1|-|-|TRBJ1-2
TGTGCCAGCAGCCATGGTGAGGAGTCCTATGGCTACACCTTC
CASSHGEESYGYTF
>TRBV11-2|-|-|TRBJ2-5
TGTGCCAGCAGCTTATTCACAGAGACCCAGTACTTC
CASSLFTETQYF
>TRBV5-4|-|-|TRBJ2-5
TGTGCCAGCAGCTTGGGGAGCAGGGAAGAGACCCAGTACTTC
CASSLGSREETQYF
>TRBV6-5|TRBD1|-|TRBJ1-4
TGTGCCAGCAGGGGGACAGGGGGCGCCGGTGAAAAACTGTTTTTT
CASRGTGGAGEKLFF
>TRBV18|-|-|TRBJ1-6
TGTGCCAGCTCACTGGACAGAAATTCACCCCTCCACTTT
CASSLDRNSPLHF
>TRBV3-1/TRBV3-2|-|-|TRBJ2-7
TGTGCCAGCAGCCAAGGAAGGGCTAGCGTTCGTACCTACGAGCAGTACTTC
CASSQGRASVRTYEQYF
>TRBV6-6|TRBD2|-|TRBJ2-5
TGTGCCAGCAGTCCGGGGGTAGCGGGGACCCGGGAGGAGACCCAGTACTTC
CASSPGVAGTREETQYF
>TRBV18|-|-|TRBJ1-4
TGTGCCAGCTCCACGCGGGAGGATGAAAAACTGTTTTTT
CASSTREDEKLFF
>TRBV2|-|-|TRBJ1-6
TGTGCCAGCAGGGCCGAGGGGGGATTTAATTCACCCCTCCACTTT
CASRAEGGFNSPLHF
>TRBV11-2|-|-|TRBJ2-5
TGTGCCAGCAGCTTGGGGCCGGGGGAGACCCAGTACTTC
CASSLGPGETQYF
>TRBV5-4|-|-|TRBJ2-1
TGTGCCAGCAGCTTGGGTGGGCCGAGCTCCTACAATGAGCAGTTCTTC
CASSLGGPSSYNEQFF
>TRBV10-2|-|-|TRBJ2-2
TGCGCCAGCAGTGATTCGGTACTTTTAATTAAGGGCGGGGAGCTGTTTTTT
CASSDSVLLIKGGELFF
>TRBV6-6|-|once|TRBJ1-5
TGTGCCAGCAGTTACCCGAATCCGGTCCCCGAACAGCCCCAGCATTTT
CASSYPNPVPEQPQHF
>TRBV19|-|-|TRBJ2-5
TGTGCCAGTAGGCCTCAGGGGATCCCAGAGACCCAGTACTTC
CASRPQGIPETQYF
>TRBV5-1|-|-|TRBJ1-1
TGCGCCAGCAGCTTTTCACAGGACCTGAACACTGAAGCTTTCTTT
CASSFSQDLNTEAFF
>TRBV9|-|-|TRBJ2-2
TGTGCCAGCAGCGTATCCCCGACCCGCACCGGGGAGCTGTTTTTT
CASSVSPTRTGELFF
>TRBV4-2|-|-|TRBJ2-2
TGTGCCAGCAGCCAAGGACCGAACACCGGGGAGCTGTTTTTT
CASSQGPNTGELFF